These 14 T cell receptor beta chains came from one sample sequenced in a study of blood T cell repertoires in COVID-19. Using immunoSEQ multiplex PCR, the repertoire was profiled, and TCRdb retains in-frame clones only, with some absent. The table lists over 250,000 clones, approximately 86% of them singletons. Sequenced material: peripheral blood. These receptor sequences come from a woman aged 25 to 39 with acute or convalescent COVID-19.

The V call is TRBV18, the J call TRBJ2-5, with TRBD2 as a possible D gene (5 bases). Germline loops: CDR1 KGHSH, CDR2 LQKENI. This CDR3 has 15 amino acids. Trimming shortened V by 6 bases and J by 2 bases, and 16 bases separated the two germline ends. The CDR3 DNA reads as TGTGCCAGCTCTCGGGATCAAACGGTACAAGAGACCCAGTACTTC. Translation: CASSRDQTVQETQYF.

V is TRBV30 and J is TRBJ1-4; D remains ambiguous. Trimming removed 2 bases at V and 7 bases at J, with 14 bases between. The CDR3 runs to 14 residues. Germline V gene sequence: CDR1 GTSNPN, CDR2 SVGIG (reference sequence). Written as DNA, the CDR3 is TGTGCCTGGAGTTTGCCTGACCGGGGTGAAAAACTGTTTTTT. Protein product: CAWSLPDRGEKLFF.

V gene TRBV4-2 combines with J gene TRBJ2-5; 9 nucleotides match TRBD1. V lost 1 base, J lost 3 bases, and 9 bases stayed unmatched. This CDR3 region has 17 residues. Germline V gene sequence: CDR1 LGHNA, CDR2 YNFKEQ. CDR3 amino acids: CASSQGFQDRGEETQYF. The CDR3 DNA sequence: TGTGCCAGCAGCCAAGGGTTTCAGGACAGGGGAGAAGAGACCCAGTACTTC.

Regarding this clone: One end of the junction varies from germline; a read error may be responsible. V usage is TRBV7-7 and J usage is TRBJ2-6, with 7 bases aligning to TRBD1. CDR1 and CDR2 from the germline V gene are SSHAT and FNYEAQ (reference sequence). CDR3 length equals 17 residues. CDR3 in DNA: TGTGCTAGCAGCTCAGGACAGGCCGGGGCTGGGGCCAACGTCCTGACTTTC. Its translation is CASSSGQAGAGANVLTF.

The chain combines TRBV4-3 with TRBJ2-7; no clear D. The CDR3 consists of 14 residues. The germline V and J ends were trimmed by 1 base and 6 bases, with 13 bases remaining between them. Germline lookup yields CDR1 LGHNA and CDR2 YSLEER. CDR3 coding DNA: TGCGCCAGCAGCCAAGGATGGAGTTTATCCGAGCAGTACTTC. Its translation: CASSQGWSLSEQYF.

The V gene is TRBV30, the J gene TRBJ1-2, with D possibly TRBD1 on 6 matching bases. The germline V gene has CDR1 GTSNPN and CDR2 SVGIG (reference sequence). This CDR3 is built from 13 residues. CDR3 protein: CACRTDTNYGYTF. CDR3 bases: TGTGCTTGCCGGACAGACACTAACTATGGCTACACCTTC.

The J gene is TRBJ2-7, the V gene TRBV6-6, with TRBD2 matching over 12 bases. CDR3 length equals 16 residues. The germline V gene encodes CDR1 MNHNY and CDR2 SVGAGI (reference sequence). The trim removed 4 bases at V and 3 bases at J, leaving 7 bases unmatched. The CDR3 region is CASSSIGLAGNYEQYF. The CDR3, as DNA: TGTGCCAGCAGTTCCATCGGACTAGCGGGAAACTACGAGCAGTACTTC.

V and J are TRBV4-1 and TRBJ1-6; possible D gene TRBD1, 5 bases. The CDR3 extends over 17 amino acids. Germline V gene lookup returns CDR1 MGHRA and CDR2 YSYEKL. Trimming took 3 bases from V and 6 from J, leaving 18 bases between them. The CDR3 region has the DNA TGCGCCAGCAGCCAGGGCTTTGGAGGGGTTGCTAATTCACCCCTCCACTTT. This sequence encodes CASSQGFGGVANSPLHF.

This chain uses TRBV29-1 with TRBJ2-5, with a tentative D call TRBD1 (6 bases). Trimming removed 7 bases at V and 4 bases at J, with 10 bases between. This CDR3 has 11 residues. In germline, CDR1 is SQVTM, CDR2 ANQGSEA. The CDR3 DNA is TGCAGCGCGACCAGGGGAGAGACCCAGTACTTC. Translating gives CSATRGETQYF.

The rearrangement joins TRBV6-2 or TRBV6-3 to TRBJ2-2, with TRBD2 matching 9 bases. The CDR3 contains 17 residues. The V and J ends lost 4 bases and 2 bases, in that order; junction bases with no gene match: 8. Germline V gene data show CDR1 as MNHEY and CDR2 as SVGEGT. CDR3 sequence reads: CASSSYLAGRNTGELFF. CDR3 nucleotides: TGTGCCAGCAGTTCCTATCTAGCGGGACGAAACACCGGGGAGCTGTTTTTT.

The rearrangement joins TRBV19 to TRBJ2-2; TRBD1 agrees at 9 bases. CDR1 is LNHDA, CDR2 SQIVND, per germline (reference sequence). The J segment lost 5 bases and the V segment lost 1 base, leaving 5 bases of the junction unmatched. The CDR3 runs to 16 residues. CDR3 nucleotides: TGTGCCAGTAGTATAGGAACAGGGGGCTGGACCGGGGAGCTGTTTTTT. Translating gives CASSIGTGGWTGELFF.

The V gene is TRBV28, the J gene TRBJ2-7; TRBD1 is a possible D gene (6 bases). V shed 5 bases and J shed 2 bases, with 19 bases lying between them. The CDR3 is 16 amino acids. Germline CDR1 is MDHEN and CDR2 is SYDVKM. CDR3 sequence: CASSPHRDTFTYEQYF. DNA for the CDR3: TGTGCCAGCAGTCCCCACCGGGACACCTTTACCTACGAGCAGTACTTC.

The DNA of the CDR3 is TGTGCCAGCAGCGCAGGGACTAGCGGGAGAGGTGAGCAGTTCTTC. Amino acid sequence: CASSAGTSGRGEQFF. The J gene is TRBJ2-1, the V gene TRBV9; TRBD2 matches 14 bases. The ends lost 3 bases at V and 9 bases at J; junction bases unmatched: 5. In germline, CDR1 is SGDLS, CDR2 YYNGEE. The CDR3 is 15 residues long.

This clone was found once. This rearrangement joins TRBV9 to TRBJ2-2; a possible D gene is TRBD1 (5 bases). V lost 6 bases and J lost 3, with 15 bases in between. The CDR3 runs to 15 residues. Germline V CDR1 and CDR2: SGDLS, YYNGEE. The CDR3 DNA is TGTGCCAGCACAACGGCAGGGTTGGACACCGGGGAGCTGTTTTTT. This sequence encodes CASTTAGLDTGELFF.